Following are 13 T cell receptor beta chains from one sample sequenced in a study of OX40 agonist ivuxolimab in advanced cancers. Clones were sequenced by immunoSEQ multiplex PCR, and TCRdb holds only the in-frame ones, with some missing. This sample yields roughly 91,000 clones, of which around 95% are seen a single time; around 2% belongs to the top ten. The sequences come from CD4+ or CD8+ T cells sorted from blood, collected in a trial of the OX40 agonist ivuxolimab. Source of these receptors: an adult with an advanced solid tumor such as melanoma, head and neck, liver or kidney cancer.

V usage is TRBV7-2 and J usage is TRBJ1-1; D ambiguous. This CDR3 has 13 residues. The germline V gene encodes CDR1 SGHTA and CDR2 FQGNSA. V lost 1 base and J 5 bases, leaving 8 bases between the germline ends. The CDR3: CASSLDLGTEAFF. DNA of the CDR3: TGTGCCAGCAGCTTAGACCTAGGGACTGAAGCTTTCTTT.

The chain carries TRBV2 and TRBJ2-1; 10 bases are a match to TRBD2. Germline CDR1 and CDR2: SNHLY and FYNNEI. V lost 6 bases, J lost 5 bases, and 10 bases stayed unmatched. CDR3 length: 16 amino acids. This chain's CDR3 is CASRPASGRLDNEQFF. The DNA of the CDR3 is TGTGCCAGCAGGCCGGCTAGCGGGAGATTAGACAATGAGCAGTTCTTC.

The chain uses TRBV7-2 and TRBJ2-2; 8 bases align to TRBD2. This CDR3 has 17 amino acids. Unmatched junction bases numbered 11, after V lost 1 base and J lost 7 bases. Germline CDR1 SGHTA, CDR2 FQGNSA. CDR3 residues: CASSLVWRGVRGGELFF. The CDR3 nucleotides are TGTGCCAGCAGCTTAGTGTGGCGGGGGGTACGAGGCGGGGAGCTGTTTTTT. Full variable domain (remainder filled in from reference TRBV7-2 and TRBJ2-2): GAGVSQSPSNKVTEKGKDVELRCDPISGHTALYWYRQSLGQGLEFLIYFQGNSAPDKSGLPSDRFSAERTGGSVSTLTIQRTQQEDSAVYLCASSLVWRGVRGGELFFGEGSRLTVL.

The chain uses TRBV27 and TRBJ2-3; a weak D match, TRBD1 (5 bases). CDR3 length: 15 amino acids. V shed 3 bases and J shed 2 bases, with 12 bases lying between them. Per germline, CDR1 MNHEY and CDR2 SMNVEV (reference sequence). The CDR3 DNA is TGTGCCAGCAGTTTCAGAGGACAACCCACAGATACGCAGTATTTT. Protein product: CASSFRGQPTDTQYF.

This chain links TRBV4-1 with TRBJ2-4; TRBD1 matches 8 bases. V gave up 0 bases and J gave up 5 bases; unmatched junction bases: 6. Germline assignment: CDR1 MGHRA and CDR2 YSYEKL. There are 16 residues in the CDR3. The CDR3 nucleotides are TGCGCCAGCAGCCAAGAATTCGGACAGGGCCAAAACATTCAGTACTTC. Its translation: CASSQEFGQGQNIQYF.

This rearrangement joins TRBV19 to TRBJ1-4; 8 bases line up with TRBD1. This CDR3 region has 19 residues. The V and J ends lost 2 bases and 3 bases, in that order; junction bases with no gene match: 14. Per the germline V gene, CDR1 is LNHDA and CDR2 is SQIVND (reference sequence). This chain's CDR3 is CASSINKGQAGKANEKLFF. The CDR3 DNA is TGTGCCAGTAGTATAAATAAGGGACAGGCTGGAAAAGCTAATGAAAAACTGTTTTTT.

CDR3 sequence reads: CASSLFEDTTSGNTIYF. CDR3 in DNA: TGTGCCAGCAGTTTATTTGAGGATACCACCTCTGGAAACACCATATATTTT. This chain links TRBV28 with TRBJ1-3, with D uncertain. There are 17 residues in the CDR3. The germline V gene encodes CDR1 MDHEN and CDR2 SYDVKM. Trimming left V 1 base short and J 0 bases short, with 13 bases between.

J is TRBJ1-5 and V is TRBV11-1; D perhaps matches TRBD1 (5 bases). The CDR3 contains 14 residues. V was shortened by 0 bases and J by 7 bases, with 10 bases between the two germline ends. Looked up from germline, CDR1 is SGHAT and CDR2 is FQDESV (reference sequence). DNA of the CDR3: TGTGCCAGCAGCTTAGCTGGGGGAGGACAGCCCCAGCATTTT. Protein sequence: CASSLAGGGQPQHF.

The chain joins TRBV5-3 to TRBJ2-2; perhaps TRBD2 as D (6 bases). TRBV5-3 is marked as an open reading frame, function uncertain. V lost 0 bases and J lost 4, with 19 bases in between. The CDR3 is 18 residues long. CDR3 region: CARSLGTSSLLLTGELFF. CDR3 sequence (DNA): TGTGCCAGAAGCTTGGGTACTAGCAGCTTACTCCTCACCGGGGAGCTGTTTTTT.

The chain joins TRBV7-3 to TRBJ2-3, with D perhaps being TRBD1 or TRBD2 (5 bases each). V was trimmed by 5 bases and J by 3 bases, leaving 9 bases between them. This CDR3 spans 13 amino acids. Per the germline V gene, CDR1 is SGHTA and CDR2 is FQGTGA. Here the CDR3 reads CASSHGGTDTQYF. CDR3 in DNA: TGTGCCAGCAGCCATGGGGGTACAGATACGCAGTATTTT.

The CDR3 loop is CASSLGTEQFF. In nucleotides, the CDR3 is TGTGCCAGCAGTTTAGGCACCGAGCAGTTCTTC. This chain uses TRBV27 with TRBJ2-1; D is uncertain. The CDR3 runs 11 residues. Trimming removed 2 bases from V and 10 bases from J, with 6 bases in between. Looked up from germline, CDR1 is MNHEY and CDR2 is SMNVEV (reference sequence).

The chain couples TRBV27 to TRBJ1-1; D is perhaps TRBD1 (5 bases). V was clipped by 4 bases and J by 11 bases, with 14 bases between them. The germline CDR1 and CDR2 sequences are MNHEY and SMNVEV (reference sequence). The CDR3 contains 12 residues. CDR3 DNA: TGTGCCAGCAGTTCTGGGACCCGGGTGGCTTTCTTT. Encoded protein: CASSSGTRVAFF.

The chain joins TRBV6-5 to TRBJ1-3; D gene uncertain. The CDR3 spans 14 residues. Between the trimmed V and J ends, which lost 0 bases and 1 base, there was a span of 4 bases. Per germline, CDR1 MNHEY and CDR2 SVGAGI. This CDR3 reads CASSYSGSGNTIYF. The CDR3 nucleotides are TGTGCCAGCAGTTACTCGGGGTCTGGAAACACCATATATTTT.